Presented here are 25 T cell receptor beta chains from one specimen sequenced in a study of OX40 agonist ivuxolimab in advanced cancers. Sequencing was performed with immunoSEQ multiplex PCR; in TCRdb, only in-frame clones are kept and a portion is missing. The sample carries 15,000 to 20,000 clones, 80% to 85% recorded once. The material sequenced was CD4+ or CD8+ T cells sorted from blood, taken in a trial of the OX40 agonist ivuxolimab. The receptors were sampled from an adult with an advanced solid tumor such as melanoma, head and neck, liver or kidney cancer.

The chain uses TRBV11-2 and TRBJ1-6; D perhaps matches TRBD1 (6 bases). The ends were cut back, 5 bases at V and 5 bases at J, with 16 bases in the middle. Per the germline V gene, CDR1 is SGHAT and CDR2 is FQNNGV. This CDR3 is built from 16 residues. The CDR3 DNA reads TGTGCCAGCAGCGCCTATCCGGACAGCCATAATTCACCCCTCCACTTT. This gives the protein CASSAYPDSHNSPLHF.

This clone occurred a few times. The chain uses TRBV7-2 and TRBJ1-1; D not certain. The germline V gene encodes CDR1 SGHTA and CDR2 FQGNSA. The CDR3 loop spans 15 amino acids. Trimming left V 1 base short and J 10 bases short, with 19 bases between. The CDR3, as DNA: TGTGCCAGCAGCTTAGTCACCCCTAGACCCAATGGAGCTTTCTTT. This sequence encodes CASSLVTPRPNGAFF. Together with reference TRBV7-2 and TRBJ1-1, the CDR3 gives the full variable domain: GAGVSQSPSNKVTEKGKDVELRCDPISGHTALYWYRQSLGQGLEFLIYFQGNSAPDKSGLPSDRFSAERTGGSVSTLTIQRTQQEDSAVYLCASSLVTPRPNGAFFGQGTRLTVV.

The chain recombines TRBV11-2 with TRBJ1-2, with D possibly being TRBD1 (6 bases). Germline V gene lookup returns CDR1 SGHAT and CDR2 FQNNGV. Trimming stripped 0 bases from V and 8 bases from J, with 13 bases between. The CDR3 spans 14 residues. CDR3 bases: TGTGCCAGCAGCTTAGATCCGGCAGGGGTCGGCTACACCTTC. Translated: CASSLDPAGVGYTF.

CDR3 DNA sequence: TGCGCCAGCAGCTTGTCGGGCCACAGCTCCTACGAGCAGTACTTC. Its protein is CASSLSGHSSYEQYF. This chain joins TRBV5-1 and TRBJ2-7; no clear D. The CDR3 is 15 amino acids. Germline V gene data show CDR1 as SGHRS and CDR2 as YFSETQ. Trimming pared 1 base from V and 0 bases from J, leaving 11 bases between.

This clone was seen a few times. The rearrangement uses TRBV11-2 and TRBJ2-7, with a weak D call TRBD1 (6 bases). The CDR3 runs 15 residues. Germline V gene lookup returns CDR1 SGHAT and CDR2 FQNNGV. Trimming pared 5 bases from V and 3 bases from J, leaving 17 bases between. The CDR3 nucleotides are TGTGCCAGCAGCAACCCCTCGGGACACTACTACGAGCAGTACTTC. Amino acids: CASSNPSGHYYEQYF.

The gene calls are TRBV30 and TRBJ2-6; unclear D gene. The CDR3 has 15 amino acids. Germline V gene sequence: CDR1 GTSNPN, CDR2 SVGIG (reference sequence). Trimming left V 0 bases short and J 3 bases short, with 9 bases between. CDR3 residues: CAWSVPRFGANVLTF. The CDR3 nucleotides are TGTGCCTGGAGTGTACCGAGATTTGGGGCCAACGTCCTGACTTTC.

V gene TRBV5-5 combines with J gene TRBJ1-5, with D unresolved. This CDR3 has 16 amino acids. V was cut by 4 bases and J by 0 bases, with 14 bases left in between. Germline V lookup: CDR1 SGHKS, CDR2 YYEKEE (reference sequence). The CDR3: CASSPGLGISNQPQHF. DNA of the CDR3: TGTGCCAGCAGCCCGGGCTTAGGCATTAGCAATCAGCCCCAGCATTTT.

The chain carries TRBV30 and TRBJ1-1; D unresolved. Trimming took 0 bases from V and 4 from J, leaving 9 bases between them. From germline, CDR1 is GTSNPN and CDR2 SVGIG (reference sequence). This CDR3 has 13 residues. The chain's CDR3 is CAWSVFAATEAFF. The CDR3 nucleotides read TGTGCCTGGAGTGTGTTCGCTGCCACTGAAGCTTTCTTT.

The V and J genes are TRBV12-5 and TRBJ2-1, with 13 bases aligning to TRBD2. This CDR3 has 17 residues. Per germline, CDR1 LGHNT and CDR2 FRNRAP. With V trimmed by 0 bases and J by 9 bases, 8 bases remained unmatched. CDR3 in DNA: TGTGCTAGTGGTTTGGTAGTACTAGCGGGGGGGCCGGCTGAGCAGTTCTTC. This sequence encodes CASGLVVLAGGPAEQFF.

This sequence joins TRBV6-1 and TRBJ1-2; D is undetermined. Germline CDR1 MNHNS, CDR2 SASEGT. Trimming took 2 bases from V and 3 from J, leaving 13 bases between them. There are 15 residues in the CDR3. The CDR3 here is CASSERVAAYYGYTF. For the CDR3, the DNA is TGTGCCAGCAGTGAAAGGGTGGCGGCTTACTATGGCTACACCTTC.

This clone was counted once. This chain joins TRBV7-3 and TRBJ2-5, with 8 nucleotides matching TRBD1. J was trimmed by 4 bases and V by 1 base; bases with no gene match: 5. The CDR3 sequence is 15 residues long. Germline-derived CDR1 and CDR2 are SGHTA and FQGTGA. The CDR3 protein is CASSLMAGGPETQYF. The CDR3 DNA sequence: TGTGCCAGCAGCTTAATGGCAGGGGGCCCAGAGACCCAGTACTTC.

DNA of the CDR3: TGTGCCAGTAGTCCCGGGGGTGGTGAGCAGTTCTTC. This translates into CASSPGGGEQFF. The V gene is TRBV19, the J gene TRBJ2-1; tentative D call: TRBD2 (6 bases). CDR3 length equals 12 residues. Germline V CDR1 and CDR2: LNHDA, SQIVND (reference sequence). V was pared by 5 bases and J by 9 bases, with 11 bases between.

This clone was recorded once. V and J are TRBV7-4 and TRBJ2-7; D gene ambiguous. CDR3 length: 12 amino acids. The V gene's germline CDR1 is SGHVT and CDR2 SQSDAQ. Between the trimmed V and J ends, which lost 5 bases and 6 bases, there was a span of 11 bases. The CDR3 loop is CASSPRYVEQYF. CDR3 coding DNA: TGTGCCAGCAGCCCTAGATATGTCGAGCAGTACTTC. The whole variable domain, remainder taken from reference TRBV7-4 and TRBJ2-7, is GAGVSQSPRYKVAKRGRDVALRCDSISGHVTLYWYRQTLGQGSEVLTYSQSDAQRDKSGRPSGRFSAERPERSVSTLKIQRTEQGDSAVYLCASSPRYVEQYFGPGTRLTVT.

This chain uses TRBV9 with TRBJ2-7; 10 nucleotides match TRBD2. Trimming at V came to 4 bases and at J to 3 bases, leaving 4 bases not matched to a gene. From germline, CDR1 is SGDLS and CDR2 YYNGEE. The CDR3 loop spans 14 amino acids. CDR3 loop: CASSSRTSGYEQYF. The CDR3 region has the DNA TGTGCCAGCAGCTCGCGGACTAGCGGCTACGAGCAGTACTTC.

The V and J genes are TRBV7-6 and TRBJ2-3; 7 bases align to TRBD1. Unmatched junction bases numbered 12, after V lost 3 bases and J lost 0 bases. The germline V gene has CDR1 SGHVS and CDR2 FNYEAQ. This CDR3 is 18 amino acids long. The CDR3 nucleotides are TGTGCCAGCAGCTTTGGGACAGCAGTGGGATCTAGCACAGATACGCAGTATTTT. It encodes CASSFGTAVGSSTDTQYF.

CDR3 DNA: TGTGCCAGCAGTTTAATAGCCAGGAGCTCCTACGAGCAGTACTTC. The encoded protein is CASSLIARSSYEQYF. The V and J genes are TRBV27 and TRBJ2-7; the D is unclear. Trimming stripped 2 bases from V and 0 bases from J, with 11 bases between. The CDR3 runs 15 residues. Germline assignment: CDR1 MNHEY and CDR2 SMNVEV (reference sequence).

The chain is built from TRBV5-1 and TRBJ2-1; no reliable D call. This CDR3 region has 16 residues. From germline, CDR1 is SGHRS and CDR2 YFSETQ. The V end was cut by 0 bases, the J end by 3 bases, with 13 bases between. CDR3 nucleotides: TGCGCCAGCAGCTTGGGCTATGGGCTGCACTACAATGAGCAGTTCTTC. This encodes CASSLGYGLHYNEQFF. Looking up the rest from reference TRBV5-1 and TRBJ2-1 gives the full variable domain: KAGVTQTPRYLIKTRGQQVTLSCSPISGHRSVSWYQQTPGQGLQFLFEYFSETQRNKGNFPGRFSGRQFSNSRSEMNVSTLELGDSALYLCASSLGYGLHYNEQFFGPGTRLTVL.

The V call is TRBV27, the J call TRBJ2-5; TRBD1 might be the D (6 bases). CDR1 and CDR2 from the germline V gene are MNHEY and SMNVEV (reference sequence). The length of the CDR3 is 13 residues. V was shortened by 5 bases and J by 5 bases, with 12 bases between the two germline ends. In DNA, the CDR3 is TGTGCCAGCAGTGCTGACAGGAGCGAGACCCAGTACTTC. Its protein product is CASSADRSETQYF.

This clone was detected only once. V usage is TRBV6-4 and J usage is TRBJ2-1; weak D call: TRBD1 (5 bases). This CDR3 has 14 amino acids. Trimming took 3 bases from V and 5 from J, leaving 11 bases between them. The germline gives CDR1 MRHNA, CDR2 SNTAGT. This CDR3 is CASSDWQGHNEQFF. The CDR3 DNA sequence: TGTGCCAGCAGTGATTGGCAGGGCCACAATGAGCAGTTCTTC.

This clone was seen just once. The rearrangement uses TRBV6-4 and TRBJ2-7; 7 nucleotides align to TRBD2. CDR1 and CDR2 from the germline V gene are MRHNA and SNTAGT. This CDR3 is 13 amino acids long. The J segment lost 4 bases and the V segment lost 4 bases, leaving 4 bases of the junction unmatched. The CDR3 loop reads CASSVAAGYEQYF. For the CDR3, the DNA is TGTGCCAGCAGTGTTGCAGCGGGGTACGAGCAGTACTTC.

The chain has TRBV28 and TRBJ1-4; no clear D. Trimming left V 5 bases short and J 0 bases short, with 13 bases between. The CDR3 consists of 16 residues. Germline CDR1 reads MDHEN; CDR2 reads SYDVKM. The CDR3 sequence is CASSLPVPPTNEKLFF. The CDR3, as DNA: TGTGCCAGCAGTCTGCCGGTTCCGCCAACTAATGAAAAACTGTTTTTT.

The sample holds one count of this clone. The V gene is TRBV30, the J gene TRBJ2-7, with 8 bases that match TRBD1. The germline V gene encodes CDR1 GTSNPN and CDR2 SVGIG (reference sequence). The length of the CDR3 is 14 residues. V lost 3 bases and J lost 5; bases outside the gene matches: 9. The CDR3 DNA follows: TGTGCCTGGAGAGAGACAGGGGTCAGGAACGAGCAGTACTTC. As protein: CAWRETGVRNEQYF.

The table lists this clone with a few counts. The V call is TRBV27, the J call TRBJ2-7; TRBD1 aligns across 9 bases. Germline values: CDR1 MNHEY, CDR2 SMNVEV (reference sequence). Unmatched junction bases numbered 0, after V lost 6 bases and J lost 0 bases. The CDR3 has 13 amino acids. This CDR3 reads CASRDRGSYEQYF. CDR3 coding DNA: TGTGCCAGCAGGGACAGGGGCTCCTACGAGCAGTACTTC.

This clone came up a few times. The chain couples TRBV2 to TRBJ2-3, with a possible D match to TRBD2 (5 bases). The length of the CDR3 is 15 residues. V shed 6 bases and J shed 3 bases, with 16 bases lying between them. CDR1 is SNHLY and CDR2 is FYNNEI in the germline V gene. The CDR3 region is CASRLTTSPTDTQYF. The CDR3 DNA reads TGTGCCAGCAGACTGACTACCAGTCCGACAGATACGCAGTATTTT.

A word on this clone: Other nucleotide sequences in the sample specify the same CDR3. This chain uses TRBV13 with TRBJ2-7; D tentatively reads TRBD1 or TRBD2 (6 bases each). The germline V gene has CDR1 PRHDT and CDR2 FYEKMQ (reference sequence). V lost 1 base to trimming and J lost 0 bases, with 10 bases between them. This CDR3 region has 15 residues. The CDR3 loop is CASSLEGGSSYEQYF. The CDR3 DNA reads TGTGCCAGCAGCTTAGAGGGGGGATCCTCCTACGAGCAGTACTTC.